The T cell receptor (beta chain) described here comes from a study of blood T cells in healthy people across ages. Using a J-beta primer mix together with a sample-barcoded 5' primer, a second PCR was run for roughly 7 to 11 cycles. TCRdb ran MiXCR on the 5' RACE reads and lists one entry per CDR3 protein. This table has 850,000 to 1,000,000 distinct CDR3 sequences, just over 50% appearing once. This CDR3 contains 16 residues. Germline V gene sequence: CDR1 SGHDT, CDR2 YYEEEE. V lost 0 bases and J 0 bases, leaving 10 bases between the germline ends. The source is a woman in her sixties or seventies in good health. Sample: blood. This chain uses TRBV5-6 with TRBJ2-1; the D is unclear. Here the CDR3 reads CASSLDLLISYNEQFF. In nucleotides, the CDR3 is TGTGCCAGCAGCTTGGACTTACTAATCTCCTACAATGAGCAGTTCTTC.